This is a list of T cell receptor beta chains from one sample in a study of human versus mouse CDR3 diversity and MHC coevolution. The data were produced by immunoSEQ multiplex PCR, yet TCRdb's version contains in-frame clones alone and is incomplete. Altogether around 74,000 clones are present, under 95% being singletons, with the ten largest covering roughly 0.16%. Material: naive CD4+ T cells from blood. These receptors were taken from a person aged 30-69 years in good health. CDR3s include the opening cysteine and the closing phenylalanine or tryptophan. D genes are given only for firm matches. Clone size is given for some rows only: seen once, a few or many times, or a class if the clone is expanded.

D	size	V	J	length	CDR3	DNA
NA	NA	TRBV30	TRBJ1-5	13	CAWRTQGGQPQHF	TGTGCCTGGAGAACCCAGGGCGGTCAGCCCCAGCATTTT
TRBD1	NA	TRBV2	TRBJ2-5	14	CASSEDRAEETQYF	TGTGCCAGCAGCGAGGACAGGGCGGAAGAGACCCAGTACTTC
NA	NA	TRBV6-4	TRBJ2-7	12	CAGPRENCEQYF	TGTGCCGGCCCCCGGGAGAACTGCGAGCAGTACTTC
NA	NA	TRBV6-6	TRBJ1-2	11	CASMYRGGYTF	TGTGCCAGCATGTATAGGGGAGGCTACACCTTC
TRBD2	once	TRBV5-1	TRBJ2-7	16	CASTISDGRPPYEQYF	TGCGCCAGCACCATCTCGGACGGGAGGCCCCCCTACGAGCAGTACTTC
TRBD1	once	TRBV19	TRBJ2-6	17	CASTRDREASGANVLTF	TGTGCCAGTACCCGGGACAGGGAGGCCTCTGGGGCCAACGTCCTGACTTTC
NA	NA	TRBV5-1	TRBJ2-5	14	CASSLGVASETQYF	TGCGCCAGCAGCTTAGGTGTAGCCTCAGAGACCCAGTACTTC
NA	NA	TRBV27	TRBJ1-5	16	CASSLSMGAVNQPQHF	TGTGCCAGCAGTTTATCGATGGGGGCTGTCAATCAGCCCCAGCATTTT
TRBD2	NA	TRBV30	TRBJ2-5	14	CAWSVGAGGETQYF	TGTGCCTGGAGTGTAGGGGCGGGAGGAGAGACCCAGTACTTC
TRBD2	NA	TRBV5-1	TRBJ2-1	14	CASRRTSSYNEQFF	TGCGCCAGCAGACGGACTAGCAGCTACAATGAGCAGTTCTTC
TRBD1	NA	TRBV10-3	TRBJ1-2	15	CAIGTGTGNGYGYTF	TGTGCCATCGGTACCGGGACAGGGAACGGCTATGGCTACACCTTC
NA	NA	TRBV7-3	TRBJ2-1	17	CASTPGPDTGIPIGQFF	TGTGCCAGCACCCCCGGCCCCGACACAGGTATTCCTATTGGGCAGTTCTTC
NA	NA	TRBV6-5	TRBJ1-1	16	CASSYSSPGLNTEAFF	TGTGCCAGCAGTTACTCGTCACCAGGGCTGAACACTGAAGCTTTCTTT
TRBD2	NA	TRBV10-3	TRBJ2-1	15	CAISPGGNSYNEQFF	TGTGCCATCAGCCCGGGGGGGAACTCCTACAATGAGCAGTTCTTC
NA	once	TRBV27	TRBJ2-5	14	CASSLSGQLETQYF	TGTGCCAGCAGTTTAAGTGGACAGTTAGAGACCCAGTACTTC
NA	NA	TRBV7-2	TRBJ2-1	13	CASTGPMVGEQFF	TGTGCCAGCACGGGTCCTATGGTAGGTGAGCAGTTCTTC
TRBD1	NA	TRBV18	TRBJ2-7	14	CASSPGTGTYEQYF	TGTGCCAGCTCACCGGGGACAGGCACCTACGAGCAGTACTTC
NA	NA	TRBV28	TRBJ1-2	15	CASTGWQQSNYGYTF	TGTGCCAGCACAGGGTGGCAGCAGTCTAACTATGGCTACACCTTC
NA	NA	TRBV2	TRBJ2-3	14	CASNRDTSTDTQYF	TGTGCCAGCAATAGGGACACCTCCACAGATACGCAGTATTTT
TRBD2	NA	TRBV27	TRBJ2-1	17	CASSSRRLASTYNEQFF	TGTGCCAGCAGTTCCCGGAGACTAGCCTCCACCTACAATGAGCAGTTCTTC
NA	NA	TRBV18	TRBJ1-2	13	CASSRGEDYGYTF	TGTGCCAGCTCACGGGGGGAGGACTATGGCTACACCTTC
TRBD2	NA	TRBV6-6	TRBJ2-4	16	CASSYTRSSGGPGQYF	TGTGCCAGCAGTTACACCAGATCTAGCGGGGGACCCGGTCAGTACTTC
NA	NA	TRBV30	TRBJ1-2	15	CAWRETGSGIYGYTF	TGTGCCTGGAGGGAAACAGGGTCGGGGATCTATGGCTACACCTTC
NA	NA	TRBV18	TRBJ1-4	15	CASSRWTDTNEKLFF	TGTGCCAGCTCCCGATGGACAGACACTAATGAAAAACTGTTTTTT
NA	NA	TRBV5-1	TRBJ2-2	16	CASSLGLGDSTGELFF	TGCGCCAGCAGCTTGGGGCTCGGGGATTCCACCGGGGAGCTGTTTTTT
NA	once	TRBV5-4	TRBJ2-2	16	CASSVQVSANTGELFF	TGTGCCAGCAGTGTGCAGGTTTCGGCGAACACCGGGGAGCTGTTTTTT
TRBD2	NA	TRBV11-3	TRBJ2-2	16	CASSYRTSGSPRELFF	TGTGCCAGCAGCTACCGGACTAGCGGGAGCCCCCGGGAGCTGTTTTTT
NA	NA	TRBV7-7	TRBJ2-2	16	CASSYGQRGNTGELFF	TGTGCCAGCAGCTATGGACAGAGGGGGAACACCGGGGAGCTGTTTTTT
NA	NA	TRBV15	TRBJ2-4	17	CATSRDLGLIAKNIQYF	TGTGCCACCAGCAGAGATTTGGGCTTAATAGCCAAAAACATTCAGTACTTC
NA	NA	TRBV11-3	TRBJ2-2	13	CASSLGGPGELFF	TGTGCCAGCAGCTTAGGAGGGCCCGGGGAGCTGTTTTTT
TRBD2	NA	TRBV5-1	TRBJ2-7	18	CASSLVAGGASGSYEQYF	TGCGCCAGCAGCTTGGTAGCGGGGGGGGCCTCCGGCTCCTACGAGCAGTACTTC